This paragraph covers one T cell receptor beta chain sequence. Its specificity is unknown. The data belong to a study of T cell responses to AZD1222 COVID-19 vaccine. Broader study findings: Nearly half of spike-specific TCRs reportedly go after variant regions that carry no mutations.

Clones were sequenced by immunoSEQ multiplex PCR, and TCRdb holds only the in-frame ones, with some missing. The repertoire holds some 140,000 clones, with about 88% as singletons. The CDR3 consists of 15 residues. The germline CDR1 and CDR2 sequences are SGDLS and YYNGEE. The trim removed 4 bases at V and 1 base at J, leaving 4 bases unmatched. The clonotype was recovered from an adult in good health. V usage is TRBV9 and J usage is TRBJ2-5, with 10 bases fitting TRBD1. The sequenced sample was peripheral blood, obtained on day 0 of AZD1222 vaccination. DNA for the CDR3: TGTGCCAGCAGCTCCCGGACAGGGGGCCAAGAGACCCAGTACTTC. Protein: CASSSRTGGQETQYF.